The next 25 T cell receptor beta chains were all read from a single sample in a study of monozygotic twins with inflammatory bowel disease. Reanalyzing the 5' RACE reads, TCRdb keeps one entry per CDR3 protein, without DNA. The sample table sets out more than 120,000 distinct CDR3 sequences. Material: blood. The receptor set was obtained from a human donor with ulcerative colitis or Crohn's disease, or a healthy co-twin of an affected twin (not recorded which).

The rearrangement links TRBV5-1 to TRBJ2-7. The CDR3 spans 12 residues. In germline, CDR1 is SGHRS, CDR2 YFSETQ. The CDR3 sequence is CASSLADYEQYF.

The rearrangement joins TRBV6-2 or TRBV6-3 to TRBJ1-1; the TCRdb D gene call, TRBD1, has no DNA to confirm it. CDR3 length: 14 residues. The germline V gene has CDR1 MNHEY and CDR2 SVGEGT. The CDR3 is CASRDNRGYTEAFF.

The chain employs TRBV11-2 and TRBJ1-1; absent DNA, TCRdb's TRBD1 call cannot be checked. This CDR3 has 16 amino acids. Germline V gene data show CDR1 as SGHAT and CDR2 as FQNNGV. This CDR3 is CASSLNAGQGNTEAFF.

The chain recombines TRBV18 with TRBJ2-2; the TCRdb D gene call, TRBD2, has no DNA to confirm it. The CDR3 is 16 amino acids. Per germline, CDR1 KGHSH and CDR2 LQKENI. CDR3 residues: CASSPGIGGNTGELFF.

This rearrangement joins TRBV3-1 to TRBJ1-2. There are 14 residues in the CDR3. Looked up from germline, CDR1 is LGHDT and CDR2 is YNNKEL (reference sequence). CDR3 loop: CASSQGHSFYGYTF.

Here the CDR3 reads CASRPGAGVKPQHF. The chain is built from TRBV12-3 or TRBV12-4 and TRBJ1-5; TCRdb indicates TRBD1, and absent DNA this call remains unverified. The CDR3 loop spans 14 amino acids.

V usage is TRBV12-3 or TRBV12-4 and J usage is TRBJ2-3; TCRdb gives TRBD2 as the D gene, but with no DNA this cannot be confirmed. This CDR3 is built from 15 residues. CDR3 sequence: CASSAQLAGMNTQYF.

This chain connects TRBV4-2 to TRBJ1-5; the D call of TRBD1 rests on TCRdb alone, since no DNA is present to check it. Germline values: CDR1 LGHNA, CDR2 YNFKEQ. The CDR3 totals 16 residues. The CDR3 is CASSQGGASPNQPQHF.

The chain employs TRBV15 and TRBJ1-5; TCRdb indicates TRBD1, and absent DNA this call remains unverified. CDR1 LNHNV and CDR2 YYDKDF come from the germline V gene (reference sequence). This CDR3 contains 14 residues. This CDR3 is CATSRVKGQKPQHF.

The chain's CDR3 is CASRIRDKGEKLFF. The V and J genes are TRBV12-3 or TRBV12-4 and TRBJ1-4; no DNA is available, so the TRBD1 call from TCRdb remains unchecked. The CDR3 extends over 14 amino acids.

The J gene is TRBJ2-1, the V gene TRBV5-1; the TCRdb D gene call, TRBD1, has no DNA to confirm it. The CDR3 contains 16 residues. Germline CDR1 and CDR2: SGHRS and YFSETQ. The CDR3: CASSSGTGGLTNEQFF.

The V call is TRBV20-1, the J call TRBJ2-3; TCRdb's D call of TRBD2 is untestable without DNA. The germline CDR1 and CDR2 sequences are DFQATT and SNEGSKA (reference sequence). The CDR3 is made up of 15 amino acids. The CDR3 sequence is CSASLAGGRSDTQYF.

This chain links TRBV4-2 with TRBJ1-2; TCRdb proposes TRBD1, but this gene call is untestable without DNA. In germline, CDR1 is LGHNA, CDR2 YNFKEQ. The CDR3 loop spans 14 amino acids. CDR3 protein: CASSQADRLYGYTF.

The J gene is TRBJ2-1, the V gene TRBV5-6; TCRdb designates TRBD1, a call that cannot be tested without DNA. This CDR3 is 15 amino acids long. Germline assignment: CDR1 SGHDT and CDR2 YYEEEE. Here the CDR3 reads CASIRTGDSYNEQFF.

CDR3 region: CASSEGYSPLHF. This chain links TRBV25-1 with TRBJ1-6. Looked up from germline, CDR1 is MGHDK and CDR2 is SYGVNS. CDR3 length: 12 amino acids.

The genes are TRBV5-1 and TRBJ2-7; TCRdb names TRBD2, which stays unverified in the absence of DNA. CDR3 size: 14 residues. Germline CDR1 SGHRS, CDR2 YFSETQ. The CDR3 sequence is CASNERGVSYEQYF.

The chain combines TRBV6-1 with TRBJ1-5; TCRdb outputs TRBD1, but without DNA this stays unchecked. CDR1 and CDR2 from the germline V gene are MNHNS and SASEGT. The CDR3 runs 12 residues. CDR3 amino acids: CASITGDQPQHF.

V and J are TRBV28 and TRBJ2-2; with no DNA, the TCRdb D assignment of TRBD1 cannot be verified. CDR1 is MDHEN, CDR2 SYDVKM, per germline. The CDR3 sequence is 15 residues long. This CDR3 reads CASDAGQGFSGELFF.

The rearrangement joins TRBV6-1 to TRBJ2-5. Germline loops: CDR1 MNHNS, CDR2 SASEGT. The CDR3 length is 14 residues. The CDR3 sequence: CASSAYRTQETQYF.

The chain links TRBV20-1 to TRBJ2-1; the D call from TCRdb, TRBD2, cannot be confirmed without DNA. Germline loops: CDR1 DFQATT, CDR2 SNEGSKA (reference sequence). CDR3 length: 15 residues. CDR3 region: CSAIRTSGGRNEQFF.

The chain has TRBV7-9 and TRBJ1-1. In germline, CDR1 is SEHNR, CDR2 FQNEAQ (reference sequence). The CDR3 has 17 amino acids. CDR3: CASSLARTSEGRTEAFF.

CDR3: CASSLEVRDYGYTF. The V call is TRBV5-5, the J call TRBJ1-2; TCRdb's assignment of TRBD1 cannot be checked, as there is no DNA. The CDR3 spans 14 residues. The V gene's germline CDR1 is SGHKS and CDR2 YYEKEE (reference sequence).

The genes are TRBV5-4 and TRBJ2-3; TCRdb's D call, TRBD1, is unchecked because there is no DNA. CDR1 is SGHNT and CDR2 is YYREEE in the germline V gene (reference sequence). The CDR3 sequence is 15 residues long. The CDR3 loop is CASSSGTGGADTQYF.

J is TRBJ2-5 and V is TRBV27. CDR3 size: 12 residues. Germline CDR1 reads MNHEY; CDR2 reads SMNVEV (reference sequence). CDR3 region: CASSARQETQHF.

The gene calls are TRBV11-2 and TRBJ2-3; TCRdb proposes TRBD1, but this gene call is untestable without DNA. CDR3 length equals 18 residues. Germline V gene lookup returns CDR1 SGHAT and CDR2 FQNNGV. The CDR3 protein is CASSLVRKGAPSTDTQYF.